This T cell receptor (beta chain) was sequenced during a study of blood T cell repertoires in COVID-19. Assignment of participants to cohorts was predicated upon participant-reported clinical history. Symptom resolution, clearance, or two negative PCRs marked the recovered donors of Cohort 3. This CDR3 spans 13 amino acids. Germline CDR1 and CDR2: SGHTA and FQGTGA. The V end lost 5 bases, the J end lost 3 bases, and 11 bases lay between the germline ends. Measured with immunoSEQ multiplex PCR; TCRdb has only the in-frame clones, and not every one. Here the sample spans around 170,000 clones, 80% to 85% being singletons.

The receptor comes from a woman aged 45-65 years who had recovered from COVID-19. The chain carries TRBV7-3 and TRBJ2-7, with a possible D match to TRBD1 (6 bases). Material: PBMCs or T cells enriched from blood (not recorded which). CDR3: CASSVQQGYEQYF. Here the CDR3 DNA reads TGTGCCAGCAGCGTCCAACAGGGCTACGAGCAGTACTTC. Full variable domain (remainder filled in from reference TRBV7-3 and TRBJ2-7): GAGVSQTPSNKVTEKGKYVELRCDPISGHTALYWYRQSLGQGPEFLIYFQGTGAADDSGLPNDRFFAVRPEGSVSTLKIQRTERGDSAVYLCASSVQQGYEQYFGPGTRLTVT.